These 18 T cell receptor beta chains were all obtained from the same sample, sequenced in a study of cytomegalovirus exposure and HLA in healthy donors. PCR amplification relied on 60 Vbeta primers (plus 13 Jbeta primers). Clones were read by immunoSEQ multiplex PCR, and TCRdb kept only the in-frame ones, dropping some. The sample lists 130,000 or so clones, around 73% occurring once. The sample taken for sequencing was PBMCs. These receptors were taken from a female donor in good health and CMV-seronegative.

J is TRBJ2-2 and V is TRBV4-3; D unclear. V dropped 2 bases and J dropped 5 bases, with 12 bases sitting between them. Germline CDR1 LGHNA, CDR2 YSLEER. This CDR3 contains 15 residues. Here the CDR3 reads CASSQRNYRTGELFF. The CDR3 DNA sequence: TGCGCCAGCAGCCAACGCAACTATCGTACCGGGGAGCTGTTTTTT.

On this clone: Other DNA sequences from this sample encode an identical CDR3 as well. The chain combines TRBV27 with TRBJ2-1, with D possibly TRBD1 on 6 matching bases. This CDR3 has 15 amino acids. The germline V and J ends were trimmed by 5 bases and 8 bases, with 19 bases remaining between them. CDR1 and CDR2 (germline): MNHEY, SMNVEV (reference sequence). Here the CDR3 DNA reads TGTGCCAGCAGTACTCACATGGGGACACGGGATGAGCAGTTCTTC. It yields the protein CASSTHMGTRDEQFF.

The J gene is TRBJ1-5, the V gene TRBV4-3; 9 bases fit TRBD1. The trim removed 3 bases at V and 5 bases at J, leaving 2 bases unmatched. The CDR3 extends over 14 amino acids. Germline CDR1 and CDR2: LGHNA and YSLEER. CDR3 nucleotide sequence: TGCGCCAGCAGCCAGCGGACAGGGGATCAGCCCCAGCATTTT. It is translated as CASSQRTGDQPQHF.

As DNA, the CDR3 is TGTGCCAGCAGGGGACAGGGGGCCTACTATGGCTACACCTTC. Translation: CASRGQGAYYGYTF. The V call is TRBV28, the J call TRBJ1-2; 12 positions agree with TRBD1. The CDR3 length is 14 residues. V dropped 6 bases and J dropped 3; count of bases not matched to a gene: 2. The germline CDR1 and CDR2 sequences are MDHEN and SYDVKM.

This clone appeared a single time. The CDR3 DNA reads TGTGCCAGCAGTGCGAGAGGACAGGGGAACGGCTACACCTTC. Translating gives CASSARGQGNGYTF. V is TRBV25-1 and J is TRBJ1-2, with TRBD1 matching 9 bases. Per germline, CDR1 MGHDK and CDR2 SYGVNS. V lost 4 bases, J lost 8 bases, and 8 bases stayed unmatched. The CDR3 extends over 14 amino acids.

V is TRBV30 and J is TRBJ1-5, with 7 bases that match TRBD1. V dropped 0 bases and J dropped 6; count of bases not matched to a gene: 5. Germline lookup yields CDR1 GTSNPN and CDR2 SVGIG (reference sequence). The CDR3 runs 14 residues. CDR3 residues: CAWSVTGVFQPQHF. The CDR3 DNA sequence: TGTGCCTGGAGTGTAACAGGGGTGTTTCAGCCCCAGCATTTT.

The chain employs TRBV29-1 and TRBJ2-1; TRBD1 agrees at 8 bases. Germline V gene data show CDR1 as SQVTM and CDR2 as ANQGSEA. With V trimmed by 7 bases and J by 4 bases, 21 bases remained unmatched. The length of the CDR3 is 18 residues. This chain's CDR3 is CSASSTFATGGSYNEQFF. The CDR3 bases are TGCAGCGCCTCTAGTACTTTTGCCACAGGGGGTTCTTACAATGAGCAGTTCTTC.

The chain uses TRBV7-9 and TRBJ1-1; D might be TRBD1 (5 bases). The CDR3 runs to 14 residues. Germline CDR1 is SEHNR and CDR2 is FQNEAQ (reference sequence). Trimming left V 2 bases short and J 4 bases short, with 11 bases between. DNA for the CDR3: TGTGCCAGCAGCTTAACAGGTAGGAGCACTGAAGCTTTCTTT. Encoded protein: CASSLTGRSTEAFF. The complete variable domain, with remaining parts taken from reference TRBV7-9 and TRBJ1-1, reads DTGVSQNPRHKITKRGQNVTFRCDPISEHNRLYWYRQTLGQGPEFLTYFQNEAQLEKSRLLSDRFSAERPKGSFSTLEIQRTEQGDSAMYLCASSLTGRSTEAFFGQGTRLTVV.

This clone came up a few times. The V gene is TRBV5-4, the J gene TRBJ1-1; 10 bases match TRBD1. CDR3 size: 11 residues. V trimming: 7 bases; J trimming: 10 bases; junction bases outside the gene matches: 4. From germline, CDR1 is SGHNT and CDR2 YYREEE (reference sequence). DNA of the CDR3: TGTGCCAGCGGACAGGGGGAGTTAGCTTTCTTT. Amino acid sequence: CASGQGELAFF.

This rearrangement joins TRBV10-3 to TRBJ2-7; TRBD2 is a possible D gene (8 bases). The V and J ends lost 0 bases and 3 bases respectively, with 18 bases between them. Germline-derived CDR1 and CDR2 are ENHRY and SYGVKD. This CDR3 comprises 17 residues. CDR3 nucleotides: TGTGCCATCAGTGAGTCGACGGGAGGGGGCATTTTCTACGAGCAGTACTTC. It is translated as CAISESTGGGIFYEQYF.

This clone was recorded once. The V and J genes are TRBV2 and TRBJ1-2; D might be TRBD1 (5 bases). The CDR3 consists of 15 residues. Trimming pared 6 bases from V and 5 bases from J, leaving 19 bases between. CDR1 is SNHLY, CDR2 FYNNEI, per germline. For the CDR3, the DNA is TGTGCCAGCAGACAGAAAGACAGTCCAGAGTATGGCTACACCTTC. This encodes CASRQKDSPEYGYTF.

The chain links TRBV5-1 to TRBJ2-5; D perhaps matches TRBD2 (6 bases). The V gene's germline CDR1 is SGHRS and CDR2 YFSETQ. Trimming took 4 bases from V and 1 from J, leaving 14 bases between them. The CDR3 spans 15 residues. CDR3 DNA sequence: TGCGCCAGCAGCCTCAGGGACTCGGTCCAAGAGACCCAGTACTTC. This encodes CASSLRDSVQETQYF. The full variable domain, in which reference TRBV5-1 and TRBJ2-5 provide the parts outside the CDR3, is KAGVTQTPRYLIKTRGQQVTLSCSPISGHRSVSWYQQTPGQGLQFLFEYFSETQRNKGNFPGRFSGRQFSNSRSEMNVSTLELGDSALYLCASSLRDSVQETQYFGPGTRLLVL.

The chain carries TRBV7-2 and TRBJ2-1; D possibly corresponds to TRBD2 (5 bases). In germline, CDR1 is SGHTA, CDR2 FQGNSA. The CDR3 sequence is 14 residues long. Trimming pared 2 bases from V and 4 bases from J, leaving 9 bases between. This CDR3 is CASSLTPGYNEQFF. Written as DNA, the CDR3 is TGTGCCAGCAGCTTAACTCCGGGATACAATGAGCAGTTCTTC.

The chain has TRBV5-1 and TRBJ2-1, with D unresolved. Germline assignment: CDR1 SGHRS and CDR2 YFSETQ. V lost 0 bases to trimming and J lost 5 bases, with 12 bases between them. CDR3 length: 15 amino acids. This CDR3 is CASSLGSGLNNEQFF. DNA for the CDR3: TGCGCCAGCAGCTTGGGGTCGGGTCTCAACAATGAGCAGTTCTTC.

The genes are TRBV19 and TRBJ1-5; 7 nucleotides agree with TRBD1. CDR1 and CDR2 (germline): LNHDA, SQIVND (reference sequence). J lost 2 bases, V lost 8 bases, and 9 bases had no gene match. The CDR3 contains 15 residues. The CDR3 protein is CASRQGGVGNQPQHF. The CDR3 DNA reads TGTGCCAGTCGACAGGGAGGTGTCGGCAATCAGCCCCAGCATTTT. Full variable domain (rest looked up from reference TRBV19 and TRBJ1-5): DGGITQSPKYLFRKEGQNVTLSCEQNLNHDAMYWYRQDPGQGLRLIYYSQIVNDFQKGDIAEGYSVSREKKESFPLTVTSAQKNPTAFYLCASRQGGVGNQPQHFGDGTRLSIL.

This clone was seen more than once but under ten times. This chain uses TRBV4-3 with TRBJ2-3; D is ambiguous. The CDR3 is made up of 13 amino acids. Trimming stripped 1 base from V and 4 bases from J, with 6 bases between. Per the germline V gene, CDR1 is LGHNA and CDR2 is YSLEER. The CDR3 loop reads CASSQGPADTQYF. The CDR3 coding sequence is TGCGCCAGCAGCCAAGGGCCCGCAGATACGCAGTATTTT.

The chain's CDR3 is CASSHETSGEQYF. CDR3 nucleotide sequence: TGTGCCAGCAGCCATGAAACTAGCGGCGAGCAGTACTTC. The V call is TRBV4-2, the J call TRBJ2-7; 8 bases are a match to TRBD2. The CDR3 runs 13 residues. From germline, CDR1 is LGHNA and CDR2 YNFKEQ. The V and J ends lost 3 bases and 6 bases, in that order; junction bases with no gene match: 4.

This clone appeared a single time. This chain uses TRBV5-1 with TRBJ2-3, with 14 bases matching TRBD2. This CDR3 has 16 residues. Trimming at V came to 5 bases and at J to 3 bases, leaving 5 bases not matched to a gene. Germline CDR1 and CDR2: SGHRS and YFSETQ. The DNA for the CDR3 is TGCGCCAGCAGATCGGGACTAGCGGGAGTTACAGATACGCAGTATTTT. This codes for CASRSGLAGVTDTQYF.